This note documents a single T cell receptor (beta chain) sequence. Its antigen target is currently unknown. Base qualities are missing; no much larger clone stands one base away. Systemically healthy Caucasian individuals from Russia, around 38 in total and aged about 6 to 95 years, were included as donors. Ten milliliters of peripheral blood were drawn from each donor into EDTA-treated Vacutainer tubes. Ficoll-Paque density-gradient centrifugation was used to isolate PBMCs, with at least 6 million obtained per sample. Total RNA was extracted from PBMCs with Trizol reagent, with at least 6 micrograms obtained per sample. The percentages of naive CD45RAhigh/CD27high T cells were determined by flow cytometry on a PBMC aliquot from every donor. The library came from 5' RACE. The listed sequencing device is Illumina HiSeq 2500. A second PCR of roughly 7 to 11 cycles was performed with a sample-barcoded 5' primer and a J-beta primer mix. A unique molecular identifier was introduced onto each TCR beta cDNA molecule by a template-switch 5' adaptor carrying 12 random nucleotides. Each sample yielded at least 3 million CDR3-containing paired-end reads. First-strand cDNA was synthesized from all RNA with the Mint cDNA synthesis kit, primed by a TRBC-specific oligonucleotide. After uracil-DNA glycosylase treatment, a first 18-cycle PCR used universal primers M1SS and BC2_uni_R on all cDNA. In the authors' own workflow: Each sample was normalized by randomly selecting 1 million high-quality reads, each carrying a distinct molecular identifier. Instead of being binned into consensus sequences, reads that shared molecular identifiers were thrown out. MiTCR, run with a Q25 quality threshold and the strictest error-elimination algorithm, handled CDR3 identification, clonotype clustering and error correction. A nonparametric unseen species model using Euler transformation provided a lower-bound estimate of total TCR beta diversity. TCRdb reran the public reads through fastp at Q25 and MiXCR, keeping productive beta chains. Entries are consolidated by CDR3 protein sequence, retaining the most common genes and DNA. These V and J calls originate from TCRdb's pipeline instead of the authors' own analysis. Across this sample there are roughly 800,000 distinct CDR3 sequences, with less than 70% seen only once. Jointly, the top ten make up roughly two fifths of the sample.

V and J lose 3 bases and 5 bases, and a span of 10 bases separates them. Inclusive of the bounding cysteine and phenylalanine, the CDR3 is 12 residues long. Here the CDR3 DNA is all that survives: 36 bases in frame from base 1. From the germline V gene (reference sequence), CDR1 is DFQATT and CDR2 is SNEGSKA. This record belongs to a study of blood T cells in healthy people across ages (dated by TCRdb to between 2015 and 2017). Background on the whole study: Template switching captured roughly one uniquely barcoded TCR beta cDNA molecule per two T cells in model experiments. Using deep sequencing normalized with unique cDNA molecular identifiers, the study measured how TCR beta repertoire diversity changes with age. The donors were divided into four age groups: young (average around 17 years), middle-aged (approximately 39), aged (approximately 62) and long-lived (roughly 82). Donors of different ages were randomly distributed across sequencing lanes to avoid experimental bias. Two additional independent replicas of 1 million unique cDNA reads from the same blood draw were analyzed for two donors (one aged 18 to 30 and one aged 80 or older). Beyond this particular receptor, the publication reports: The CMV infection status of donors was not known, potentially confounding age-related changes in expanded clonotypes. Since profiling was done on bulk unsorted PBMCs, naive and antigen-experienced compartments could not be conclusively compared. The long-lived group showed more naive CD4+ T cells, fewer expanded clones and increased TCR diversity than the aged group, suggesting age selection. Observed TCR beta diversity correlated strongly with the percentage of naive T cells measured by flow cytometry. As age increased, observed TCR beta diversity per million T cells dropped in a roughly linear way, and a significant reduction was already evident by age 40. Estimates of total diversity based on one million sequenced T cells were regarded as lower bounds and as underestimates.

The sequence is built from TRBV20-1 and TRBJ2-5, with TRBD1 as a weak D call on 5 bases. The receptor comes from a man older than 75 in good health. Sequencing was carried out using blood. CDR3 region: CSARSRVETQYF. The DNA reads TGCAGTGCTAGGTCCAGGGTCGAGACCCAGTACTTC.